Listed here are 26 T cell receptor beta chains from one sample, sequenced in a study of early T cells in non-severe SARS-CoV-2 infection (dated by TCRdb to the early 2020s). Libraries were built with 5' RACE. TCRdb names NextSeq 500 as the instrument used. In-frame beta chains were kept once TCRdb had trimmed the public reads at Q25 with fastp and called clones with MiXCR. Under each unique CDR3 protein, matching rows form one entry showing the most common genes and DNA. The sample table contains some 77,000 distinct CDR3 sequences; only one count was recorded for around 12% of them. Of the sample, 15% to 17% falls within the top ten clones. The sample here was whole blood, taken at baseline. The receptor set was obtained from an adult who was a healthcare worker with PCR-confirmed SARS-CoV-2 infection or an uninfected control (not recorded which). The donor label of this sample is uncertain.

The chain employs TRBV11-2 and TRBJ2-5; D perhaps matches TRBD2 (5 bases). Between the trimmed V and J ends, which lost 2 bases and 2 bases, there was a span of 18 bases. This CDR3 has 17 amino acids. Germline V lookup: CDR1 SGHAT, CDR2 FQNNGV. CDR3 residues: CASSLFSWESDQETQYF. As DNA, the CDR3 is TGTGCCAGCAGCTTATTTTCCTGGGAGAGCGATCAAGAGACCCAGTACTTC.

This clonotype was observed many times. The rearrangement links TRBV18 to TRBJ1-4; 7 nucleotides match TRBD1. CDR3 length: 12 amino acids. Trimming removed 4 bases from V and 8 bases from J; junction bases left unmatched: 1. Germline V gene data show CDR1 as KGHSH and CDR2 as LQKENI. The CDR3 DNA is TGTGCCAGCTCACTACAGGGGGAAAAACTGTTTTTT. Its protein is CASSLQGEKLFF.

The CDR3, as DNA: TGTGCCAGCAGCTTTATCCCTGAACCGGGACAGGGGTCATACGAGCAGTACTTC. Translating gives CASSFIPEPGQGSYEQYF. V usage is TRBV7-8 and J usage is TRBJ2-7; TRBD1 aligns across 10 bases. Germline-derived CDR1 and CDR2 are SGHVS and FQNEAQ. The ends lost 3 bases at V and 4 bases at J; junction bases unmatched: 15. The CDR3 sequence is 18 residues long.

This clonotype came up many times. The chain links TRBV9 to TRBJ1-1, with D perhaps TRBD1 (5 bases). Trimming cost V 0 bases and J 8 bases, with 11 bases left between them. The CDR3 covers 13 residues. Germline CDR1 and CDR2: SGDLS and YYNGEE. CDR3 amino acids: CASSVGGVGEAFF. The CDR3 DNA is TGTGCCAGCAGCGTAGGAGGGGTAGGAGAAGCTTTCTTT.

The chain recombines TRBV11-2 with TRBJ1-1, with D unclear. Trimming removed 6 bases from V and 0 bases from J, with 14 bases in between. The germline CDR1 and CDR2 sequences are SGHAT and FQNNGV. This CDR3 is 15 amino acids long. The CDR3, as DNA: TGTGCCAGCAGTAACTGGAACGCTATGAACACTGAAGCTTTCTTT. Protein sequence: CASSNWNAMNTEAFF.

This clonotype has more than one count but fewer than ten. V usage is TRBV11-3 and J usage is TRBJ2-7, with TRBD1 as a possible D gene (5 bases). There are 13 residues in the CDR3. Germline CDR1 reads SGHNT; CDR2 reads YENEEA. V lost 1 base and J lost 1, with 5 bases in between. CDR3 bases: TGTGCCAGCAGCTTAGGACAGTCCTACGAGCAGTACTTC. Protein: CASSLGQSYEQYF. The full variable domain, its missing parts supplied by reference TRBV11-3 and TRBJ2-7, is EAGVVQSPRYKIIEKKQPVAFWCNPISGHNTLYWYLQNLGQGPELLIRYENEEAVDDSQLPKDRFSAERLKGVDSTLKIQPAELGDSAVYLCASSLGQSYEQYFGPGTRLTVT.

The V and J genes are TRBV9 and TRBJ2-3; unclear D gene. Trimming stripped 4 bases from V and 5 bases from J, with 11 bases between. CDR1 and CDR2 from the germline V gene are SGDLS and YYNGEE. The CDR3 contains 13 residues. For the CDR3, the DNA is TGTGCCAGCAGCACCCTAACGAGAGATACGCAGTATTTT. Amino acid sequence: CASSTLTRDTQYF.

The rearrangement links TRBV28 to TRBJ1-2; the match to TRBD1 covers 12 bases. The CDR3 is made up of 13 amino acids. Per the germline V gene, CDR1 is MDHEN and CDR2 is SYDVKM. V lost 4 bases, J lost 7 bases, and 1 base stayed unmatched. The CDR3 protein is CASSWGQGAGYTF. CDR3 DNA sequence: TGTGCCAGCAGTTGGGGACAGGGGGCTGGCTACACCTTC.

This clonotype is categorized as hyperexpanded. This chain links TRBV7-3 with TRBJ2-6; 9 bases are shared with TRBD1. Germline assignment: CDR1 SGHTA and CDR2 FQGTGA. Germline trimming cut 3 bases from V and 4 bases from J; bases unmatched to any gene: 10. The CDR3 is 18 residues long. CDR3 loop: CASSLAGTGSAGANVLTF. The CDR3 bases are TGTGCCAGCAGCTTGGCCGGGACAGGGTCGGCCGGGGCCAACGTCCTGACTTTC.

The chain recombines TRBV4-1 with TRBJ2-7, with 9 bases aligning to TRBD1. The junction had 5 bases not matched to a gene; V was cut back by 5 bases and J by 3 bases. Germline CDR1 and CDR2: MGHRA and YSYEKL. The CDR3 has 14 residues. CDR3 residues: CASSIRDRDYEQYF. The CDR3 bases are TGCGCCAGCAGCATCCGGGACAGGGACTACGAGCAGTACTTC.

The V and J genes are TRBV27 and TRBJ1-2; D remains unclear. CDR1 MNHEY and CDR2 SMNVEV come from the germline V gene (reference sequence). The CDR3 is 15 amino acids. The germline V and J ends were trimmed by 1 base and 5 bases, with 14 bases remaining between them. CDR3 sequence reads: CASSLFPGLGYGYTF. In nucleotides, the CDR3 is TGTGCCAGCAGTTTATTTCCAGGATTAGGGTATGGCTACACCTTC.

This clonotype was seen only a few times. The chain is built from TRBV29-1 and TRBJ2-2; no firm D call. This CDR3 has 12 residues. Trimming removed 4 bases from V and 7 bases from J, with 10 bases in between. Germline CDR1 SQVTM, CDR2 ANQGSEA. CDR3 sequence reads: CSVVEINGELFF. As DNA, the CDR3 is TGCAGCGTTGTTGAAATTAACGGGGAGCTGTTTTTT.

In this sample, this clonotype turned up a few times. The chain joins TRBV19 to TRBJ2-1; no firm D call. Germline assignment: CDR1 LNHDA and CDR2 SQIVND (reference sequence). V dropped 0 bases and J dropped 6 bases, with 9 bases sitting between them. The CDR3 covers 14 residues. The CDR3 loop reads CASSIDWGSNEQFF. The CDR3 DNA reads TGTGCCAGTAGTATAGATTGGGGAAGCAATGAGCAGTTCTTC.

In this sample, this clonotype turned up a few times. The gene calls are TRBV11-2 and TRBJ2-3, with 10 bases matching TRBD2. The CDR3 has 17 residues. The V gene's germline CDR1 is SGHAT and CDR2 FQNNGV. V was clipped by 1 base and J by 4 bases; unmatched bases: 8. This CDR3 is CASSLAIAGGPADTQYF. DNA of the CDR3: TGTGCCAGCAGCTTAGCTATAGCGGGGGGCCCAGCAGATACGCAGTATTTT.

This clonotype was counted only a few times. CDR3 nucleotides: TGTGCCAGCGTAAACGGGACAGGGGCCGCGAACACTGAAGCTTTCTTT. It encodes CASVNGTGAANTEAFF. The rearrangement joins TRBV21-1 to TRBJ1-1; the table's D gene call, TRBD1, was not cross checked with the DNA. TRBV21-1 is a known pseudogene. The CDR3 loop spans 16 amino acids.

The genes are TRBV7-2 and TRBJ2-3; D gene unclear. The CDR3 loop spans 15 amino acids. The germline V and J ends were trimmed by 2 bases and 2 bases, with 11 bases remaining between them. Per germline, CDR1 SGHTA and CDR2 FQGNSA. The CDR3 DNA sequence: TGTGCCAGCAGCTTATTCCCACCTTCCACAGATACGCAGTATTTT. Its protein product is CASSLFPPSTDTQYF. The full variable domain, its missing parts supplied by reference TRBV7-2 and TRBJ2-3, is GAGVSQSPSNKVTEKGKDVELRCDPISGHTALYWYRQSLGQGLEFLIYFQGNSAPDKSGLPSDRFSAERTGGSVSTLTIQRTQQEDSAVYLCASSLFPPSTDTQYFGPGTRLTVL.

This clonotype occurred many times. The CDR3: CASRTGGQGVYEAFF. As DNA, the CDR3 is TGTGCCAGCAGGACCGGGGGACAGGGAGTCTATGAAGCTTTCTTT. This rearrangement joins TRBV6-1 to TRBJ1-1; TRBD1 aligns across 9 bases. Losses at the gene ends were 6 bases for V and 7 bases for J; bases not matched to a gene: 12. This CDR3 region has 15 residues. CDR1 MNHNS and CDR2 SASEGT come from the germline V gene.

This clonotype was found a few times. The J gene is TRBJ1-1, the V gene TRBV6-1; no clear D. CDR1 and CDR2 (germline): MNHNS, SASEGT. V lost 4 bases, J lost 7 bases, and 10 bases lay in between. There are 12 residues in the CDR3. The CDR3 loop reads CASSVLRGEAFF. The CDR3 DNA reads TGTGCCAGCAGTGTTTTAAGAGGTGAAGCTTTCTTT.

This clonotype was counted a few times. J is TRBJ1-2 and V is TRBV2; D is unclear. The length of the CDR3 is 11 residues. Trimming cost V 3 bases and J 5 bases, with 4 bases left between them. Germline CDR1 is SNHLY and CDR2 is FYNNEI. DNA for the CDR3: TGTGCCAGCAGTGAGGTTTATGGCTACACCTTC. Amino acid sequence: CASSEVYGYTF.

This clonotype was recorded many times. CDR3 nucleotide sequence: TGCGCCAGCAGCTTGGAGGGAGGCGAGCAGTACTTC. Translated, it gives CASSLEGGEQYF. The rearrangement joins TRBV5-1 to TRBJ2-7; D might be TRBD2 (6 bases). This CDR3 comprises 12 residues. Trimming removed 0 bases from V and 6 bases from J, with 7 bases in between. Looked up from germline, CDR1 is SGHRS and CDR2 is YFSETQ.

The table lists this clonotype with a few counts. J is TRBJ1-2 and V is TRBV19; 8 bases are a match to TRBD1. The V gene end was trimmed by 3 bases and the J gene end by 8 bases; junction bases not matched to a gene: 2. The CDR3 contains 12 residues. Germline CDR1 LNHDA, CDR2 SQIVND (reference sequence). CDR3 nucleotides: TGTGCCAGTAGTATTTCAGGGGGCGGCTACACCTTC. Encoded protein: CASSISGGGYTF.

This sequence joins TRBV20-1 and TRBJ2-3; no firm D call. Trimming took 5 bases from V and 6 from J, leaving 9 bases between them. The CDR3 contains 11 residues. Germline V CDR1 and CDR2: DFQATT, SNEGSKA (reference sequence). The CDR3 spells CSAPRWDTQYF. The CDR3 DNA follows: TGCAGTGCTCCGCGGTGGGATACGCAGTATTTT.

The rearrangement links TRBV9 to TRBJ1-3, with a weak D call TRBD1 (6 bases). V dropped 3 bases and J dropped 2 bases, with 12 bases sitting between them. Germline CDR1 and CDR2: SGDLS and YYNGEE. The CDR3 is made up of 15 amino acids. The CDR3 sequence is CASSEAGTPGNTIYF. The CDR3 region has the DNA TGTGCCAGCAGCGAGGCCGGGACACCTGGAAACACCATATATTTT.

This clonotype was counted only a few times. The chain uses TRBV18 and TRBJ2-5, with D possibly being TRBD1 or TRBD2 (5 bases each). V dropped 3 bases and J dropped 3 bases, with 11 bases sitting between them. The CDR3 has 14 amino acids. CDR1 is KGHSH, CDR2 LQKENI, per germline. The CDR3 reads CASSPRRGEETQYF. Written as DNA, the CDR3 is TGTGCCAGCTCACCCCGGAGAGGGGAAGAGACCCAGTACTTC.

This clonotype was seen a few times. V usage is TRBV25-1 and J usage is TRBJ2-1; D call uncertain. Germline V lookup: CDR1 MGHDK, CDR2 SYGVNS. This CDR3 comprises 10 residues. With 6 bases removed from V and 10 bases from J, the gap between germline ends came to 7 bases. The CDR3 reads CASSKYEQFF. CDR3 nucleotides: TGTGCCAGCAGCAAATACGAGCAGTTCTTC.

This clonotype was counted many times. The chain couples TRBV11-2 to TRBJ2-1; maybe TRBD1 (5 bases). Per the germline V gene, CDR1 is SGHAT and CDR2 is FQNNGV. This CDR3 is built from 12 residues. Deletions cut 1 base from V and 7 bases from J, with 5 bases between. The CDR3 loop is CASSLGQNEQFF. For the CDR3, the DNA is TGTGCCAGCAGCTTAGGACAGAATGAGCAGTTCTTC.